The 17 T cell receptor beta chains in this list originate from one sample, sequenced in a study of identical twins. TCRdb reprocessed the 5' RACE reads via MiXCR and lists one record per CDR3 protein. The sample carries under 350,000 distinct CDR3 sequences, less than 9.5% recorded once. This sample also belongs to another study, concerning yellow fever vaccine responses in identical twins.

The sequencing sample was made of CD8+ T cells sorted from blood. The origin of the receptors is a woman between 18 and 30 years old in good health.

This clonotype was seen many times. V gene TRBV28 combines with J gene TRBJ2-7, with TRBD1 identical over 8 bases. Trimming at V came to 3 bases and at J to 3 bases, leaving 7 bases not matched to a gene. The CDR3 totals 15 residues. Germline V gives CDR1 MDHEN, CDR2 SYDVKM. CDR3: CASSLEDRVDYEQYF. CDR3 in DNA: TGTGCCAGCAGTTTGGAGGACAGGGTGGACTACGAGCAGTACTTC.

Here the CDR3 reads CATSSGGDSYNEQFF. CDR3 nucleotide sequence: TGTGCCACCAGCAGTGGAGGGGACTCCTACAATGAGCAGTTCTTC. This chain uses TRBV15 with TRBJ2-1, with D maybe TRBD2 (6 bases). Per the germline V gene, CDR1 is LNHNV and CDR2 is YYDKDF (reference sequence). This CDR3 is 15 amino acids long. The V gene lost 3 bases and the J gene lost 0 bases, with 9 bases spanning the gap.

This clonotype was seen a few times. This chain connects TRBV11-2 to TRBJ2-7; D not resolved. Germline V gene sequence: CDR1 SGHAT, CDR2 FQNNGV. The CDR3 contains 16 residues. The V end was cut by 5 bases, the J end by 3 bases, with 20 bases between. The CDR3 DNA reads TGTGCCAGCAGCCCCATATTTGTAGTGAGCGTCTACGAGCAGTACTTC. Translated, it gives CASSPIFVVSVYEQYF.

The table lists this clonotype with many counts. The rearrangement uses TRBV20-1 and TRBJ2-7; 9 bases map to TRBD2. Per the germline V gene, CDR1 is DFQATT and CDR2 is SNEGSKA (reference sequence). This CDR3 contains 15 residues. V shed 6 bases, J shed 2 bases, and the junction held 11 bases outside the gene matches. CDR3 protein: CSASSGLAGTYEQYF. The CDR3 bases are TGCAGTGCGAGCTCCGGTCTAGCGGGAACCTACGAGCAGTACTTC.

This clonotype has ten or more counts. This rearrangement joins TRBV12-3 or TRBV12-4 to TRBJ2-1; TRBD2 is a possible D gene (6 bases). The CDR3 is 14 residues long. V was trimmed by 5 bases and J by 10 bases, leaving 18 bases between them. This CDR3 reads CASSGGTPLDEQFF. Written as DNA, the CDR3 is TGTGCCAGCAGTGGCGGGACGCCGCTTGACGAGCAGTTCTTC.

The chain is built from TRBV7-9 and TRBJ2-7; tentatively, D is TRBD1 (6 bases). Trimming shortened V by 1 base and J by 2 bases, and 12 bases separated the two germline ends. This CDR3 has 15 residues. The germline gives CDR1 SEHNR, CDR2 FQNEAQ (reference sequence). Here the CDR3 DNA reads TGTGCCAGCAGCTTAGGGGACACAATGCCCTACGAGCAGTACTTC. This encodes CASSLGDTMPYEQYF.

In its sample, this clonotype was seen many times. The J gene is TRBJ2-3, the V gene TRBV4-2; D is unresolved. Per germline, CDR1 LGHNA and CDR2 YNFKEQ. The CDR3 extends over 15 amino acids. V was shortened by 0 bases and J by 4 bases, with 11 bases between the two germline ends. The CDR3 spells CASSQEIYQPDTQYF. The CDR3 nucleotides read TGTGCCAGCAGCCAAGAGATTTACCAGCCAGATACGCAGTATTTT.

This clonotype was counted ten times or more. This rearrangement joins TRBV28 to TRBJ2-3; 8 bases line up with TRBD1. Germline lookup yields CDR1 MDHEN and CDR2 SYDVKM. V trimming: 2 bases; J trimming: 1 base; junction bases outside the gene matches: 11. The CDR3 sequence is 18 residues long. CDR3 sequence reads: CASSLSLDRGLRTDTQYF. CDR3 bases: TGTGCCAGCAGTTTAAGCCTAGACAGGGGACTTCGCACAGATACGCAGTATTTT.

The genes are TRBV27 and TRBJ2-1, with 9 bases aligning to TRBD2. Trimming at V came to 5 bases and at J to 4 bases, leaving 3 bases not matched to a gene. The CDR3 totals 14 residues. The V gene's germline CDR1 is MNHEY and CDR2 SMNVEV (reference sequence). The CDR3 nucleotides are TGTGCCAGCAGTCAGGGACTAGCTTACAATGAGCAGTTCTTC. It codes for CASSQGLAYNEQFF.

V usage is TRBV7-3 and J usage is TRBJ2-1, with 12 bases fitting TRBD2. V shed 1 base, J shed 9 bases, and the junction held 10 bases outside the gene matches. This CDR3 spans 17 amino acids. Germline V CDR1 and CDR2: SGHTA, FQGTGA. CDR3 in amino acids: CASSLNGVASGGGEQFF. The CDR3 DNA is TGTGCCAGCAGCTTAAATGGGGTGGCTAGCGGGGGGGGTGAGCAGTTCTTC.

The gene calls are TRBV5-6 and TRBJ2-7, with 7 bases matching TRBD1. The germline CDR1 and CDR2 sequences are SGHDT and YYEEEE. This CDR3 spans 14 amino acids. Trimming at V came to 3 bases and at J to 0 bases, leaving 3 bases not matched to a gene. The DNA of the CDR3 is TGTGCCAGCAGCTGGGGACAGTCCTCCTACGAGCAGTACTTC. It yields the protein CASSWGQSSYEQYF.

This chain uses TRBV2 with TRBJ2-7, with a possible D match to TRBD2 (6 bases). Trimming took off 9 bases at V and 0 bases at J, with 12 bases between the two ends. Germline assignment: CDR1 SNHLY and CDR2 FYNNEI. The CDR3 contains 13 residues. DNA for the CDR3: TGTGCCAGTCTGGGGCGGGACTCCTACGAGCAGTACTTC. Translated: CASLGRDSYEQYF.

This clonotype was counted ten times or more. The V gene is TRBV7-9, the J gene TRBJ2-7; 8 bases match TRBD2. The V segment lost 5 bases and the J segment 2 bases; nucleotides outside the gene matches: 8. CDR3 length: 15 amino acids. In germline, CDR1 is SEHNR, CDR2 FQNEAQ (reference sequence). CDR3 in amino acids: CASSHTSGDPYEQYF. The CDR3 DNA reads TGTGCCAGCAGCCACACTAGCGGAGACCCCTACGAGCAGTACTTC.

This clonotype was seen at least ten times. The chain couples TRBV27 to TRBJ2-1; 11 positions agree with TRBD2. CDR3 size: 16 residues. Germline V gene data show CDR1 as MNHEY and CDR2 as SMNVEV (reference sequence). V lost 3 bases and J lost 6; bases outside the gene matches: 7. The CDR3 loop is CASSLATSGSGNEQFF. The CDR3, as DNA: TGTGCCAGCAGTTTGGCTACTAGCGGGAGTGGCAATGAGCAGTTCTTC.

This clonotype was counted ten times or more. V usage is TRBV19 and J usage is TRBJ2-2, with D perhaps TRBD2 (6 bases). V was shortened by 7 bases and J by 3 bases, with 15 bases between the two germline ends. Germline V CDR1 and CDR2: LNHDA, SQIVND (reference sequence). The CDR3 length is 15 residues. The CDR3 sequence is CASTAAGRDTGELFF. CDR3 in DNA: TGTGCCAGTACCGCGGCGGGGCGGGACACCGGGGAGCTGTTTTTT.

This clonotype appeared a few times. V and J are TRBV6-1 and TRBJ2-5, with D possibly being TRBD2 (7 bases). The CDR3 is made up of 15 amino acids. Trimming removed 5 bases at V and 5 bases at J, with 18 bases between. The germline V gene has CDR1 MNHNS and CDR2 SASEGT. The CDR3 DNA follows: TGTGCCAGCAGTACAGCGGGGCCAAGGGGGGAGACCCAGTACTTC. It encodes CASSTAGPRGETQYF.

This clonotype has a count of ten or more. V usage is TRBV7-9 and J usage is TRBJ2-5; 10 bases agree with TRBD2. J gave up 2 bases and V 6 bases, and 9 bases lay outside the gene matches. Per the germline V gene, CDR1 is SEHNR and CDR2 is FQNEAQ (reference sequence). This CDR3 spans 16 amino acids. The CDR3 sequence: CASREIGTSDQETQYF. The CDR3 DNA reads TGTGCCAGCAGGGAGATCGGGACTAGCGATCAAGAGACCCAGTACTTC.